Listed here are 32 T cell receptor beta chains from one sample, sequenced in a study of shared clonotypes between healthy human individuals. Libraries were prepared by immunoSEQ multiplex PCR; TCRdb keeps only in-frame clonotypes and omits some of them. The data contain over 750,000 clones, roughly 96% of them singletons. Positively selected for CCR7, the CD45RO-negative cells used as naive CD8 cells excluded terminally differentiated effector memory CD45RA+ cells. Sample: naive CD8+ T cells sorted from blood. The source is a young man in good health.

The V call is TRBV5-1, the J call TRBJ1-1; 9 bases agree with TRBD1. J lost 0 bases, V lost 5 bases, and 11 bases had no gene match. Germline CDR1 SGHRS, CDR2 YFSETQ. The CDR3 totals 17 residues. As DNA, the CDR3 is TGCGCCAGCAGGCATCTCCCGGGACAGGGTTTGAACACTGAAGCTTTCTTT. Its translation is CASRHLPGQGLNTEAFF.

In this sample, this clone turned up once. The gene calls are TRBV2 and TRBJ2-2; 10 bases agree with TRBD1. Germline V gives CDR1 SNHLY, CDR2 FYNNEI. The CDR3 consists of 14 residues. J lost 5 bases, V lost 6 bases, and 3 bases had no gene match. In nucleotides, the CDR3 is TGTGCCAGCAGCGGGACAGGGGTTACCGGGGAGCTGTTTTTT. This sequence encodes CASSGTGVTGELFF.

The gene calls are TRBV6-1 and TRBJ2-3; possible D gene TRBD1, 5 bases. Between the trimmed V and J ends, which lost 5 bases and 2 bases, there was a span of 14 bases. Germline V CDR1 and CDR2: MNHNS, SASEGT. CDR3 length: 15 amino acids. The CDR3 DNA follows: TGTGCCAGCAGTTTGACAGCCCAGGTCACAGATACGCAGTATTTT. As protein: CASSLTAQVTDTQYF.

The V and J genes are TRBV10-3 and TRBJ2-5; weak D call: TRBD1 (8 bases). CDR3 length: 16 residues. The germline V gene encodes CDR1 ENHRY and CDR2 SYGVKD. Between the trimmed V and J ends, which lost 3 bases and 1 base, there was a span of 15 bases. CDR3 sequence reads: CAISEATGGVQETQYF. The CDR3 nucleotides read TGTGCCATCAGTGAAGCAACAGGGGGGGTCCAAGAGACCCAGTACTTC.

The V gene is TRBV29-1, the J gene TRBJ2-7, with 10 bases identical to TRBD1. The germline V gene encodes CDR1 SQVTM and CDR2 ANQGSEA. The CDR3 spans 15 residues. With 1 base clipped from V and 2 bases from J, the junction kept 5 bases outside the gene matches. The CDR3 DNA is TGCAGCGTTGAAGGGGTGACAGGGGGCCCCTACGAGCAGTACTTC. Translated, it gives CSVEGVTGGPYEQYF.

The rearrangement links TRBV7-9 to TRBJ1-3; no firm D call. Germline V gives CDR1 SEHNR, CDR2 FQNEAQ (reference sequence). V dropped 6 bases and J dropped 0 bases, with 15 bases sitting between them. This CDR3 contains 16 residues. As DNA, the CDR3 is TGTGCCAGCAGTCCCCCGGCAGCCGCCTCTGGAAACACCATATATTTT. Amino acid sequence: CASSPPAAASGNTIYF.

The genes are TRBV5-4 and TRBJ2-7, with D tentatively TRBD1 (5 bases). The CDR3 covers 13 residues. V was shortened by 4 bases and J by 0 bases, with 8 bases between the two germline ends. CDR1 is SGHNT and CDR2 is YYREEE in the germline V gene (reference sequence). CDR3 coding DNA: TGTGCCAGCAGCGCGACAGCCTCCTACGAGCAGTACTTC. Protein: CASSATASYEQYF.

The CDR3, as DNA: TGTGCCAGCTCTCACACGGGCGGGGGCACTAACACTGAAGCTTTCTTT. Translation: CASSHTGGGTNTEAFF. The V call is TRBV7-9, the J call TRBJ1-1; D is perhaps TRBD1 (6 bases). Germline V gene data show CDR1 as SEHNR and CDR2 as FQNEAQ (reference sequence). Trimming took off 8 bases at V and 2 bases at J, with 21 bases between the two ends. There are 16 residues in the CDR3.

Only one count was recorded for this clone. J is TRBJ2-2 and V is TRBV7-9; no firm D call. The V gene's germline CDR1 is SEHNR and CDR2 FQNEAQ (reference sequence). Trimming took 8 bases from V and 5 from J, leaving 9 bases between them. CDR3 length equals 12 residues. CDR3 loop: CASLLGTGELFF. CDR3 DNA sequence: TGTGCCAGCCTCCTAGGGACCGGGGAGCTGTTTTTT. Complete variable domain (other parts from reference TRBV7-9 and TRBJ2-2): DTGVSQNPRHKITKRGQNVTFRCDPISEHNRLYWYRQTLGQGPEFLTYFQNEAQLEKSRLLSDRFSAERPKGSFSTLEIQRTEQGDSAMYLCASLLGTGELFFGEGSRLTVL.

The gene calls are TRBV6-5 and TRBJ1-1; D gene unclear. The germline V gene has CDR1 MNHEY and CDR2 SVGAGI. The CDR3 sequence is 14 residues long. Trimming stripped 0 bases from V and 10 bases from J, with 15 bases between. CDR3 protein: CASSYSTQERGAFF. CDR3 DNA sequence: TGTGCCAGCAGTTACTCGACCCAGGAAAGAGGAGCTTTCTTT.

The gene calls are TRBV2 and TRBJ2-7, with D possibly TRBD1 on 6 matching bases. The CDR3 loop spans 18 amino acids. Germline lookup yields CDR1 SNHLY and CDR2 FYNNEI. V was cut by 7 bases and J by 0 bases, with 25 bases left in between. CDR3: CASTVYRQAIESSYEQYF. As DNA, the CDR3 is TGTGCCAGCACGGTTTACAGACAGGCAATTGAGAGCTCCTACGAGCAGTACTTC.

J is TRBJ2-1 and V is TRBV7-2; 10 bases map to TRBD2. Per germline, CDR1 SGHTA and CDR2 FQGNSA. V was pared by 3 bases and J by 0 bases, with 8 bases of the junction left unmatched. The CDR3 is 18 residues long. This CDR3 reads CASSLRTSGSSSYNEQFF. CDR3 sequence (DNA): TGTGCCAGCAGCTTGAGGACTAGCGGCTCGAGCTCCTACAATGAGCAGTTCTTC.

As for this clone: This specimen includes other DNA sequences encoding the same CDR3. The chain uses TRBV19 and TRBJ2-1; the D is unclear. Trimming stripped 0 bases from V and 6 bases from J, with 6 bases between. Germline loops: CDR1 LNHDA, CDR2 SQIVND (reference sequence). This CDR3 contains 13 residues. The CDR3, as DNA: TGTGCCAGTAGTATAGACCTTGGCAATGAGCAGTTCTTC. The encoded protein is CASSIDLGNEQFF.

The chain employs TRBV21-1 and TRBJ2-1; TRBD1, the table's D call, was not compared with the DNA. TRBV21-1 is annotated as a pseudogene. CDR3 length equals 16 residues. This CDR3 is CASSKGGTDFYNEQFF. The CDR3 coding sequence is TGTGCCAGCAGCAAAGGAGGGACAGACTTCTACAATGAGCAGTTCTTC.

The chain recombines TRBV4-1 with TRBJ2-1; TRBD2 agrees at 7 bases. In germline, CDR1 is MGHRA, CDR2 YSYEKL. V was pared by 3 bases and J by 0 bases, with 5 bases of the junction left unmatched. This CDR3 has 16 amino acids. CDR3 DNA: TGCGCCAGCAGCCAGGGGGGACTACCCTCCTACAATGAGCAGTTCTTC. Amino acid sequence: CASSQGGLPSYNEQFF.

This chain connects TRBV7-6 to TRBJ2-6; TRBD1 aligns across 9 bases. V shed 8 bases and J 4 bases; nucleotides not matched to a gene: 6. The germline gives CDR1 SGHVS, CDR2 FNYEAQ. This CDR3 comprises 15 residues. The CDR3 bases are TGTGCCAGCGTTACAGGGGGCTTCGGGGCCAACGTCCTGACTTTC. Translation gives CASVTGGFGANVLTF.

The V call is TRBV7-9, the J call TRBJ2-7; 10 bases are shared with TRBD2. The J segment lost 7 bases and the V segment lost 1 base, leaving 10 bases of the junction unmatched. CDR3 length equals 16 residues. CDR1 SEHNR and CDR2 FQNEAQ come from the germline V gene (reference sequence). The CDR3 DNA follows: TGTGCCAGCAGCTTAGTGGGCAGCGGGAGGGCCAATGAGCAGTACTTC. Its protein is CASSLVGSGRANEQYF. Supplemented by reference TRBV7-9 and TRBJ2-7, the full variable domain reads DTGVSQNPRHKITKRGQNVTFRCDPISEHNRLYWYRQTLGQGPEFLTYFQNEAQLEKSRLLSDRFSAERPKGSFSTLEIQRTEQGDSAMYLCASSLVGSGRANEQYFGPGTRLTVT.

This chain connects TRBV28 to TRBJ2-7, with TRBD1 matching 7 bases. After removal of 6 bases from V and 3 bases from J, the junction contained 5 bases not matched to a gene. This CDR3 is built from 13 residues. CDR1 MDHEN and CDR2 SYDVKM come from the germline V gene. CDR3: CASSKYRGYEQYF. The CDR3 bases are TGTGCCAGCAGCAAATACAGGGGCTACGAGCAGTACTTC.

The table lists this clone with a count of one. The genes are TRBV2 and TRBJ2-1; D is unresolved. The V and J ends lost 8 bases and 8 bases respectively, with 16 bases between them. CDR1 and CDR2 from the germline V gene are SNHLY and FYNNEI. The CDR3 consists of 13 residues. This chain's CDR3 is CASGGDPDHEQFF. The CDR3 bases are TGTGCCAGCGGCGGAGATCCCGACCATGAGCAGTTCTTC.

This clone was counted a single time. The V call is TRBV5-1, the J call TRBJ2-6; 7 positions match TRBD1. Germline-derived CDR1 and CDR2 are SGHRS and YFSETQ. Losses at the gene ends were 7 bases for V and 0 bases for J; bases not matched to a gene: 7. CDR3 size: 16 residues. The CDR3 region is CASEWGQPSGANVLTF. The CDR3 DNA reads TGCGCCAGCGAATGGGGACAGCCCTCTGGGGCCAACGTCCTGACTTTC.

The chain employs TRBV27 and TRBJ1-1; a possible D gene is TRBD1 (6 bases). Trimming removed 5 bases from V and 1 base from J, with 20 bases in between. The CDR3 runs 17 residues. Germline V gene lookup returns CDR1 MNHEY and CDR2 SMNVEV (reference sequence). CDR3 in amino acids: CASSMQTGRGGNTEAFF. The CDR3 coding sequence is TGTGCCAGCAGTATGCAAACAGGGCGAGGGGGGAACACTGAAGCTTTCTTT.

As DNA, the CDR3 is TGTGCCTGGGCAAAGTCAACCGCCTATGGCTACACCTTC. Protein sequence: CAWAKSTAYGYTF. This sequence joins TRBV30 and TRBJ1-2, with D unclear. Germline V gives CDR1 GTSNPN, CDR2 SVGIG (reference sequence). Trimming left V 5 bases short and J 4 bases short, with 14 bases between. CDR3 size: 13 residues.

The chain couples TRBV11-2 to TRBJ2-1; TRBD1 agrees at 9 bases. V dropped 4 bases and J dropped 6; count of bases not matched to a gene: 7. This CDR3 is built from 15 residues. Germline CDR1 is SGHAT and CDR2 is FQNNGV. The CDR3 here is CASSSLQGAFNEQFF. In DNA form, the CDR3 reads TGTGCCAGCAGCTCTTTACAGGGGGCGTTCAATGAGCAGTTCTTC.

The chain is built from TRBV11-2 and TRBJ2-5; D ambiguous. Germline CDR1 reads SGHAT; CDR2 reads FQNNGV. Trimming took off 2 bases at V and 2 bases at J, with 9 bases between the two ends. This CDR3 is built from 14 residues. The CDR3 is CASSLNQHQETQYF. CDR3 coding DNA: TGTGCCAGCAGCTTAAATCAGCATCAAGAGACCCAGTACTTC.

V is TRBV5-6 and J is TRBJ2-3; D possibly matches TRBD1 or TRBD2 (6 bases each). CDR3 length: 15 amino acids. The germline V gene has CDR1 SGHDT and CDR2 YYEEEE. Trimming removed 3 bases at V and 5 bases at J, with 16 bases between. For the CDR3, the DNA is TGTGCCAGCAGCTCCACCGGGGGCGTGAAAGATACGCAGTATTTT. Protein: CASSSTGGVKDTQYF.

This clone has more than one count but fewer than ten. The chain links TRBV29-1 to TRBJ2-2, with 7 positions matching TRBD2. The CDR3 loop spans 13 amino acids. The J segment lost 2 bases and the V segment lost 6 bases, leaving 3 bases of the junction unmatched. In germline, CDR1 is SQVTM, CDR2 ANQGSEA. The chain's CDR3 is CSVGRTNTGELFF. The DNA of the CDR3 is TGCAGCGTCGGGAGGACCAACACCGGGGAGCTGTTTTTT.

V usage is TRBV14 and J usage is TRBJ2-7; TRBD1 aligns across 9 bases. Germline CDR1 SGHDN, CDR2 FVKESK. With 5 bases clipped from V and 1 base from J, the junction kept 6 bases outside the gene matches. CDR3 length: 15 amino acids. The chain's CDR3 is CASSNHGTGSYEQYF. CDR3 sequence (DNA): TGTGCCAGCAGCAATCACGGGACAGGGTCCTACGAGCAGTACTTC.

The genes are TRBV4-3 and TRBJ2-7; D call uncertain. Trimming left V 2 bases short and J 0 bases short, with 14 bases between. The CDR3 sequence is 16 residues long. Looked up from germline, CDR1 is LGHNA and CDR2 is YSLEER. The CDR3 nucleotides are TGCGCCAGCAGCCAACGACACCCGGAGCTCTCCTACGAGCAGTACTTC. Protein sequence: CASSQRHPELSYEQYF.

The chain uses TRBV5-1 and TRBJ1-2; 9 bases fit TRBD1. The J segment lost 8 bases and the V segment lost 2 bases, leaving 10 bases of the junction unmatched. Germline assignment: CDR1 SGHRS and CDR2 YFSETQ. The CDR3 sequence is 15 residues long. The CDR3 region is CASSLYRTGDRGYTF. Here the CDR3 DNA reads TGCGCCAGCAGCTTATACCGGACAGGGGACCGCGGCTACACCTTC.

The chain carries TRBV19 and TRBJ2-3; 7 bases match TRBD1. With V trimmed by 8 bases and J by 4 bases, 6 bases remained unmatched. Germline V lookup: CDR1 LNHDA, CDR2 SQIVND (reference sequence). This CDR3 comprises 13 residues. Written as DNA, the CDR3 is TGTGCCAGTTCGACAGGGATCCCAGATACGCAGTATTTT. Amino acids: CASSTGIPDTQYF.

This chain joins TRBV27 and TRBJ1-5, with a possible D match to TRBD1 (5 bases). V was trimmed by 1 base and J by 9 bases, leaving 16 bases between them. The germline gives CDR1 MNHEY, CDR2 SMNVEV (reference sequence). The CDR3 covers 15 residues. The CDR3 loop reads CASSLFGTGVRPQHF. Here the CDR3 DNA reads TGTGCCAGCAGTTTATTTGGCACAGGAGTAAGGCCCCAGCATTTT.

A single count supports this clone. This sample includes further DNA sequences coding for the same CDR3. The chain links TRBV19 to TRBJ2-7; D may be TRBD1 (5 bases). The V gene's germline CDR1 is LNHDA and CDR2 SQIVND (reference sequence). V shed 3 bases and J shed 0 bases, with 9 bases lying between them. The length of the CDR3 is 14 residues. The CDR3 loop is CASSIRDTSYEQYF. The CDR3 DNA is TGTGCCAGTAGTATCAGGGATACCTCCTACGAGCAGTACTTC.